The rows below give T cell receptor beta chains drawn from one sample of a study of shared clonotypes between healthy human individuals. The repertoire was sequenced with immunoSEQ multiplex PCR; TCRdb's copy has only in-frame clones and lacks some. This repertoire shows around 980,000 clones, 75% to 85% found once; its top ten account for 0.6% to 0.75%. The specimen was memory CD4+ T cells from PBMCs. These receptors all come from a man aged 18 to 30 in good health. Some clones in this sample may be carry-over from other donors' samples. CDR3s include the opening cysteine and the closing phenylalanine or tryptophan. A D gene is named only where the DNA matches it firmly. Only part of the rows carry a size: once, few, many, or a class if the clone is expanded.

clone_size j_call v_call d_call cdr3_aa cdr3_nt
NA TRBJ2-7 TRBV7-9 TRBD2 CASSLASGRALKQYF TGTGCCAGCAGCTTAGCTAGCGGGAGGGCCTTGAAGCAGTACTTC
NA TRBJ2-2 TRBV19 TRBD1 CASSIRGGSTGELFF TGTGCCAGTAGTATCAGAGGGGGCAGTACCGGGGAGCTGTTTTTT
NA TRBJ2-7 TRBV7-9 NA CASSLFPQGQYF TGTGCCAGCAGCTTATTCCCGCAGGGGCAGTACTTC
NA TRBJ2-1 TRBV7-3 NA CASSLVGGAGNNEQFF TGTGCCAGCAGCTTAGTAGGCGGGGCAGGAAACAATGAGCAGTTCTTC
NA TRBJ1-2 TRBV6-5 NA CASSALGQNYGYTF TGTGCCAGCAGTGCGCTTGGACAGAACTATGGCTACACCTTC
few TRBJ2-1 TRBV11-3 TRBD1 CASSPGQGNNNEQFF TGTGCCAGCAGCCCGGGACAGGGGAATAACAATGAGCAGTTCTTC
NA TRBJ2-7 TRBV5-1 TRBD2 CASSLAGPSYEQYF TGCGCCAGCAGCTTAGCGGGGCCGTCCTACGAGCAGTACTTC
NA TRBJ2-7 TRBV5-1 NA CASSLQDFRSYEQYF TGCGCCAGCAGCTTGCAGGATTTCCGATCCTACGAGCAGTACTTC
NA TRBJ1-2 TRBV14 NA CASSENGWGYTF TGTGCCAGCAGTGAGAATGGATGGGGCTACACCTTC
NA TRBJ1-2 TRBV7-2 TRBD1 CASAPGQGSGYTF TGTGCCAGCGCCCCCGGACAGGGTTCTGGCTACACCTTC
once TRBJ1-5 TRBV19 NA CASRYGGLSQPQHF TGTGCCAGTAGATACGGGGGGTTGAGTCAGCCCCAGCATTTT
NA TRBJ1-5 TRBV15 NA CATSRDSVQRARNQPQHF TGTGCCACCAGCAGAGATTCGGTACAGCGGGCACGCAATCAGCCCCAGCATTTT
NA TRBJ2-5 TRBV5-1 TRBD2 CASSTAGVAKTQYF TGCGCCAGCAGCACCGCGGGGGTAGCTAAAACCCAGTACTTC
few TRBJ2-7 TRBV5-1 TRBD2 CASSATAGGPNEQYF TGCGCCAGCAGCGCCACTGCGGGAGGGCCCAACGAGCAGTACTTC
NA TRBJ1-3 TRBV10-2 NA CASSEVYRPGPGNTIYF TGCGCCAGCAGTGAGGTCTATCGCCCAGGGCCTGGAAACACCATATATTTT
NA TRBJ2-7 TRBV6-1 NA CASSELIQLYEQYF TGTGCCAGCAGTGAATTGATACAGCTATACGAGCAGTACTTC
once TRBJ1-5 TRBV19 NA CASALGDNQPQHF TGTGCCAGTGCTCTGGGGGACAATCAGCCCCAGCATTTT
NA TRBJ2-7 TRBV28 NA CASRLTGSYEQYF TGTGCCAGCAGACTAACAGGGTCCTACGAGCAGTACTTC
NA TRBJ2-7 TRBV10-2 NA CASSEFLGRGSYEQYF TGCGCCAGCAGTGAGTTTCTCGGGAGAGGGAGCTACGAGCAGTACTTC